The TCR beta chain under discussion was sequenced for a study of identical twins. Findings and caveats of the study: Donors were not followed over many years; analysis was cross-sectional. Cord blood beta clonotypes that were abundant carried fewer insertions, and memory repertoires showed no such trend. Twin pairs had excess sharing that was weaker in beta out-of-frame sequences.

V was cut by 10 bases and J by 0 bases, with 11 bases left in between. The CDR3 consists of 13 residues. Template switching, a step in the protocol, added a universal primer site, and cDNA carried unique molecular identifiers. TCRdb recomputed calls from the 5' RACE reads with MiXCR, one row per CDR3 protein. Among 350,000 to 500,000 distinct CDR3 sequences listed, 15% to 20% were seen once. This clonotype was observed a handful of times. Its antigen is not known. The chain carries TRBV12-3 or TRBV12-4 and TRBJ2-3; no firm D call. This receptor was obtained from a man in his forties or fifties in good health. The specimen was naive T cells sorted from blood. The CDR3 DNA reads as TGTGCCATTTCGACGGGTAGCACAGATACGCAGTATTTT. Translated: CAISTGSTDTQYF.